A selection of T cell receptor beta chains follows, all from one sample in a study of molecular identifiers for immune sequencing clone quantification. One entry per CDR3 protein, called by TCRdb with MiXCR from the PCR reads. The sample lists approximately 550,000 distinct CDR3 sequences; 20% to 25% were seen once. Sequencing was done on a sample of naive CD8+ T cells from blood, with Jurkat cell RNA spiked in. Receptors were obtained from a human donor in good health. Some libraries in this study had Jurkat cell RNA spiked in. CDR3s include the opening cysteine and the closing phenylalanine or tryptophan. A D gene is named only where the DNA matches it firmly. The size of a clone is reported for some rows only, either as once, few or many, or as a class for expanded clones.

D gene,V gene,clone size,J gene,CDR3 DNA,CDR3 protein
TRBD2,TRBV20-1,-,TRBJ2-1,TGCAGTGCTAGAGATATAAACCTAGCGGGTAATGAGCAGTTCTTC,CSARDINLAGNEQFF
TRBD1,TRBV30,many,TRBJ2-3,TGTGCCTGTTGGGACAGGGCCGCAGATACGCAGTATTTT,CACWDRAADTQYF
-,TRBV4-3,many,TRBJ1-6,TGCGCCAGCAGCCTAGACAGAACATATAATTCACCCCTCCACTTT,CASSLDRTYNSPLHF
-,TRBV29-1,many,TRBJ1-5,TGCAGCGTTGGCGAGGGTACCAATCAGCCCCAGCATTTT,CSVGEGTNQPQHF
-,TRBV7-8,-,TRBJ2-7,TGTGCCAGCAGCTTACACAGGGTCCTGTACGAGCAGTACTTC,CASSLHRVLYEQYF
TRBD1,TRBV19,-,TRBJ2-1,TGTGCCAGTAGGTACAGGGGCTCATACGGGGAGCAGTTCTTC,CASRYRGSYGEQFF
-,TRBV12-3/TRBV12-4,many,TRBJ1-1,TGTGCCAGCAGTTGGAGGACAGCTTCAGAAGCTTTCTTT,CASSWRTASEAFF
-,TRBV13,-,TRBJ2-1,TGTGCCAGCAGCCCAGGACGGGGTAAGGATGAGCAGTTCTTC,CASSPGRGKDEQFF
-,TRBV28,many,TRBJ2-3,TGTGCCAGCAGTTTCGTTCCAGGGTTGGCAGATACGCAGTATTTT,CASSFVPGLADTQYF
TRBD2,TRBV30,few,TRBJ2-7,TGTGCCTGGAGTGTGGGCTCCGGGGGGGAGCAGTACTTC,CAWSVGSGGEQYF
-,TRBV7-3,-,TRBJ1-1,TGTGCCAGCAGCTTATGGGGGCGCACTGAAGCTTTCTTT,CASSLWGRTEAFF
-,TRBV20-1,few,TRBJ1-1,TGCAGTGCCACCCTGGGGGGCGCTGAAGCTTTCTTT,CSATLGGAEAFF
-,TRBV11-2,many,TRBJ1-1,TGTGCCAGCAGCACACCTGTACAGGTGGCTTTCTTT,CASSTPVQVAFF
-,TRBV11-2,-,TRBJ1-4,TGTGCCAGCAGCTTACCGGGCGGAGGGGAGGTATTGAAAAAACTGTTTTTT,CASSLPGGGEVLKKLFF
-,TRBV27,few,TRBJ1-1,TGTGCCAGCAGTATTTTACGGGGCACTGAAGCTTTCTTT,CASSILRGTEAFF
TRBD1,TRBV12-3/TRBV12-4,few,TRBJ2-7,TGTGCCAGCAGCCCCACGATCGGGACAGGGGGTCGAGAGCAGTACTTC,CASSPTIGTGGREQYF
-,TRBV7-9,many,TRBJ2-7,TGTGCCAGCAGCTCACCCTTAGAGGGGCCGAGCTCCTACGAGCAGTACTTC,CASSSPLEGPSSYEQYF
-,TRBV6-1,-,TRBJ1-2,TGTGCCAGCAGTGCGATAGGGGGGGCCTATGGCTACACCTTC,CASSAIGGAYGYTF
TRBD2,TRBV7-3,many,TRBJ2-3,TGTGCCAGCAGCTTAATAGCGGGAGGTTTAACAGATACGCAGTATTTT,CASSLIAGGLTDTQYF
TRBD1,TRBV6-2/TRBV6-3,once,TRBJ2-1,TGTGCCAGCAGTTCCCTGGACAGGGGCCATGAGCAGTTCTTC,CASSSLDRGHEQFF
-,TRBV30,-,TRBJ2-7,TGTGCCTGGAGTGTGGCGACACACCTCGAGCAGTACTTC,CAWSVATHLEQYF
TRBD2,TRBV12-3/TRBV12-4,many,TRBJ2-3,TGTGCCAGCAGTTCGGGACTACTCACAGATACGCAGTATTTT,CASSSGLLTDTQYF
TRBD1,TRBV7-9,-,TRBJ2-7,TGTGCCAGCAGCGGGGACAGATTGATGTCCTACGAGCAGTACTTC,CASSGDRLMSYEQYF
-,TRBV9,-,TRBJ1-1,TGTGCCAGCAGCGTAGAGGGGGTTGGGACTGAAGCTTTCTTT,CASSVEGVGTEAFF
-,TRBV4-1,few,TRBJ2-1,TGCGCCAGCAGCCACCAAACTCGACTAAATGAGCAGTTCTTC,CASSHQTRLNEQFF
-,TRBV11-1,-,TRBJ2-5,TGTGCCAGCAGCTACGCTCCTGATAGGGGCCAAGAGACCCAGTACTTC,CASSYAPDRGQETQYF
-,TRBV25-1,many,TRBJ1-5,TGTGCCAGCAGTGATGGCACAGGTTATAGCAATCAGCCCCAGCATTTT,CASSDGTGYSNQPQHF
TRBD2,TRBV7-8,many,TRBJ2-1,TGTGCCAGCAGACAAGGTCCACTAGCGGGGGCCGAGCAGTTCTTC,CASRQGPLAGAEQFF
TRBD2,TRBV20-1,many,TRBJ2-5,TGCAGTGCATTCCCGTACCGGGGACTAGCGAGAGGGCACCAAGAGACCCAGTACTTC,CSAFPYRGLARGHQETQYF
-,TRBV28,-,TRBJ1-6,TGTGCCAGCAGTTTTAATACCTTTTCCTTTTATAATTCACCCCTCCACTTT,CASSFNTFSFYNSPLHF
-,TRBV10-3,many,TRBJ2-4,TGTGCCATCAGTGAGGGGGAGATCGACAAAAACATTCAGTACTTC,CAISEGEIDKNIQYF
TRBD2,TRBV6-2/TRBV6-3,-,TRBJ2-7,TGTGCCAGCATTGTGGGACTAGCGGCCTACGAGCAGTACTTC,CASIVGLAAYEQYF
-,TRBV10-3,many,TRBJ2-7,TGTGCCATCAGTGAGAACCGGGACACCTCCTACGAGCAGTACTTC,CAISENRDTSYEQYF
-,TRBV12-3/TRBV12-4,many,TRBJ2-5,TGTGCCAGCACCCCTGGAGGAGTGGAGACCCAGTACTTC,CASTPGGVETQYF
-,TRBV30,many,TRBJ1-5,TGTGCCTGGAGCCCGTTTGAGACAGACGCAGTTTATAGCAATCAGCCCCAGCATTTT,CAWSPFETDAVYSNQPQHF
-,TRBV19,once,TRBJ2-1,TGTGCCACCCTCTCGTTCGGGACCCCTAACGATGAGCAGTTCTTC,CATLSFGTPNDEQFF
-,TRBV15,few,TRBJ1-1,TGTGCCACCAGCAGTGTACGAGGGACCCCCTTATGGATCACTGAAGCTTTCTTT,CATSSVRGTPLWITEAFF
TRBD1,TRBV7-9,-,TRBJ1-2,TGTGCCAGCAGCCCCGGCCTACAGGGGACCTATGGCTACACCTTC,CASSPGLQGTYGYTF
TRBD2,TRBV7-2,many,TRBJ2-1,TGTGCCAGCAGCTTAGCCCTAGCGGGGGCTGAGCAGTTCTTC,CASSLALAGAEQFF
-,TRBV24-1,few,TRBJ1-1,TGTGCCACCAGGGAGGCCCCGGAGACTGAAGCTTTCTTT,CATREAPETEAFF
-,TRBV20-1,few,TRBJ1-6,TGCAGTGCTAGAGGACAGTTCGACTCCTATAATTCACCCCTCCACTTT,CSARGQFDSYNSPLHF
-,TRBV27,few,TRBJ2-5,TGTGCCAGCAGTTTAGGAGGGGGGCTGGAGACCCAGTACTTC,CASSLGGGLETQYF
TRBD1,TRBV15,many,TRBJ1-5,TGTGCCACCAGCAGAGCTCAGAGACTCGACAGGGGTCTCAATCAGCCCCAGCATTTT,CATSRAQRLDRGLNQPQHF
-,TRBV4-3,-,TRBJ2-3,TGCGCCAGCAGCCAAGATAAAGGCCCTAGCACAGATACGCAGTATTTT,CASSQDKGPSTDTQYF
-,TRBV7-9,many,TRBJ1-6,TGTGCCAGCAGTGAATATAATTCACCCCTCCACTTT,CASSEYNSPLHF
TRBD2,TRBV6-5,few,TRBJ2-3,TGTGCCAGCAGTTATGGCGGGAGGGTTTCAGATACGCAGTATTTT,CASSYGGRVSDTQYF
TRBD2,TRBV28,few,TRBJ2-5,TGTGCCAGCAGTCCGTCTGGGGGGGTAACCCAGTACTTC,CASSPSGGVTQYF